Described below is a single TCR beta chain sequence and its context. The antigen this receptor binds is unknown. Qualities for individual bases were not recorded, and no much larger clone is one base off. This specimen belongs to a study of beta chain features in type 1 diabetes (dated by TCRdb to about 2018). A note on the overall study: Mean age, gender distribution, total cell number and subset yield were not different between patients and healthy donors. A total of roughly 100 million sorted cells were examined across all samples, and the number of cells per subset was strongly correlated with RNA yield. The study compared TCRB repertoires of sorted circulating CD4+ T cell subsets between recently diagnosed type 1 diabetes patients and matched healthy donors. Whereas all 28 donors provided naive and central memory subsets, regulatory and stem cell-like memory subsets were isolated from just 8 patients and roughly eight healthy donors.

CDR1 KGHSY and CDR2 FQNENV were looked up in the germline V gene. The CDR3 numbers 14 residues from cysteine through phenylalanine. CDR3 DNA only is kept here, 42 bases in frame from base 1. Cut back by 0 bases and 7 bases, the V and J ends lie 10 bases apart. The entire amount of isolated RNA was reverse transcribed using the High Capacity cDNA Reverse Transcription Kit, so the sequenced TCRB transcripts were expressed ones. Naive, central memory and regulatory T cell samples underwent deep immunoSEQ sequencing, averaging around 3.6 million total reads per sample. Sorted cells were lysed in RLT buffer and RNA was extracted with DNase-treated RNeasy Micro or Mini kits, depending on cell number. Each cell subset was processed separately to prevent cross-contamination, with patient and healthy donor samples processed together. Using the immunoSEQ multiplex PCR, TCRB sequences were amplified from cDNA into 87-bp fragments spanning the CDR3 region. Sequencing of the amplicons was done on the Illumina HiSeq platform. The authors processed their data as follows. Synthetic template baselines were used to correct PCR bias computationally, reads within Hamming distance 2 were collapsed, and singletons that could not be merged were discarded. By aligning reads against IMGT, V, D and J genes, CDR3 length, and insertions or deletions at six rearrangement sites were assigned. Clonotype counts were normalized to sorted cell number within each subset before computing true diversity and Gini coefficients with the tcR R package. The overlap coefficient, calculated on TCRB nucleotide sequences, was used to measure repertoire sharing. Out-of-frame TCRB sequences from naive cells were analyzed as a proxy for the pre-selection repertoire. What TCRdb holds here is the immuneACCESS table cut down to in-frame rearrangements. Part of the clones is not present; checked against another copy, under half of the missing clones reflect an unresolved V gene, and the others are unexplained. V, J and clone size derive from that table, while D and trimming were established from the DNA sequence. The sample includes 250,000 or so clones, with 20% observed a single time. 0.028% of the sample lies in the top ten.

Each donor gave one peripheral blood draw, roughly 120 mL on average, collected into heparinised tubes. A BD FACSAria II and a panel including CD45RO, CCR7, CD25, CD127, CD95 and CD27 were used to sort naive, central memory, regulatory and stem cell-like memory CD4+ T cells. A purity above 95% was achieved for all sorted populations. PBMCs were isolated right away by Lymphoprep density gradient centrifugation and were stained directly, without culture. Samples were stained and sorted in pairs, with one healthy donor and one patient per experiment, so that batch effects were minimized. Paper-wide results and their limitations: A moderate but significant shortening of TCRB CDR3 length was observed in type 1 diabetes patients in all four CD4+ subsets. At VDJ recombination sites, patients with type 1 diabetes made fewer insertions and deleted more nucleotides, a pattern implying thymic rearrangement abnormalities. Because cDNA rather than genomic DNA was sequenced, highly expressing activated cells could have been over-represented, although no difference in activation and CD3 levels was found between groups. Naive, central memory and regulatory TCRB repertoires appeared more similar among patients than among healthy donors. PCR may preferentially amplify shorter templates, but because patient and control samples were amplified and corrected together, any resulting skew would affect both groups equally. Only small numbers of individuals were included in the HLA sub-analyses, which left unresolved whether HLA type had any influence on TCRB rearrangement.

Sequenced: naive CD4+ T cells from blood. The intended sense of this specimen's cell subset or site label: true naive CD4+ T cells. The chain was built from TRBV16 and TRBJ1-5; 6 matching bases give a weak D call of TRBD1. The receptor was isolated from a woman in her 40s with type 1 diabetes. Read as DNA, the sequence is TGTGCCAGCAGCCAATCGGGGGCCAGCCAGCCCCAGCATTTT. Translation gives CASSQSGASQPQHF.